The sequence of this T cell receptor beta chain was determined in a study of blood T cells in healthy people across ages. The V end lost 6 bases, the J end lost 5 bases, and 19 bases lay between the germline ends. There are 15 residues in the CDR3. The germline V gene encodes CDR1 MDHEN and CDR2 SYDVKM. The second PCR ran roughly 6 to 12 cycles with a sample-barcoded 5' primer and J-beta primers. TCRdb analysed the 5' RACE reads with MiXCR anew, one entry per CDR3 protein. The sample records 1.5 million to 2 million distinct CDR3 sequences, around 50% being singletons. Sequencing input: blood. The genes are TRBV28 and TRBJ2-5, with TRBD1 as a possible D gene (6 bases). The source is a woman aged 40 to 55 in good health. The DNA of the CDR3 is TGTGCCAGCAGCCCCGAGGTTGGGGGCGGTGAGACCCAGTACTTC. Translated: CASSPEVGGGETQYF.